This section outlines one TCR beta chain sequence together with its context. The V and J ends lost 4 bases and 2 bases, in that order; junction bases with no gene match: 10. The length of the CDR3 is 17 residues. The germline V gene has CDR1 SGHRS and CDR2 YFSETQ. The record originates from a study of blood T cell repertoires in COVID-19. Libraries were prepared by immunoSEQ multiplex PCR; TCRdb keeps only in-frame clonotypes and omits some of them. The data show tens of thousands of clones, roughly four fifths seen once. The sequenced material came from peripheral blood. V gene TRBV5-1 combines with J gene TRBJ2-7, with 12 bases lining up with TRBD2. The sequence was obtained from a human donor in a cohort sampled during active COVID-19. CDR3 amino acids: CASSPLGPSGGAYEQYF. CDR3 coding DNA: TGCGCCAGCAGCCCTCTAGGGCCTAGCGGGGGGGCCTACGAGCAGTACTTC.